The next 7 T cell receptor beta chains were all read from a single sample in a study of cytomegalovirus exposure and HLA in healthy donors. Vbeta (60) and Jbeta (13) primers were used in the PCR. Only in-frame clones appear in the TCRdb table, and some are missing; sequencing was by immunoSEQ multiplex PCR. The data show some 120,000 clones, approximately 85% seen once. Sequenced: PBMCs. The origin of the receptors is a woman aged 25 to 45 in good health and CMV-seropositive.

The chain links TRBV20-1 to TRBJ1-1; possibly TRBD1 for D (5 bases). The CDR3 totals 10 residues. CDR1 and CDR2 (germline): DFQATT, SNEGSKA (reference sequence). The ends were cut back, 7 bases at V and 2 bases at J, with 5 bases in the middle. The CDR3 DNA follows: TGCAGTGGGGGCAACACTGAAGCTTTCTTT. Protein product: CSGGNTEAFF.

The chain is built from TRBV30 and TRBJ2-3; TRBD2 might be the D (7 bases). Germline V CDR1 and CDR2: GTSNPN, SVGIG (reference sequence). This CDR3 has 14 amino acids. Trimming removed 0 bases from V and 4 bases from J, with 11 bases in between. CDR3 residues: CAWSVGGASDTQYF. The CDR3 DNA sequence: TGTGCCTGGAGTGTAGGGGGGGCCTCAGATACGCAGTATTTT.

CDR3 in amino acids: CASSYGQYTEAFF. In nucleotides, the CDR3 is TGTGCCAGCAGTTACGGACAGTACACTGAAGCTTTCTTT. The genes are TRBV6-6 and TRBJ1-1, with a possible D match to TRBD1 (6 bases). Germline V CDR1 and CDR2: MNHNY, SVGAGI (reference sequence). This CDR3 is 13 amino acids long. Trimming cost V 2 bases and J 3 bases, with 7 bases left between them.

The gene calls are TRBV29-1 and TRBJ2-7; 7 bases are shared with TRBD1. Trimming cost V 6 bases and J 2 bases; bases outside gene matches: 1. The germline gives CDR1 SQVTM, CDR2 ANQGSEA. The CDR3 extends over 11 amino acids. The CDR3 DNA is TGCAGCGTCCAGGGGGCCTACGAGCAGTACTTC. This translates into CSVQGAYEQYF.

The chain employs TRBV9 and TRBJ2-2; 7 bases are shared with TRBD2. The CDR3 runs 14 residues. The V gene end was trimmed by 0 bases and the J gene end by 6 bases; junction bases not matched to a gene: 2. CDR1 and CDR2 (germline): SGDLS, YYNGEE. The CDR3 DNA reads as TGTGCCAGCAGCGTAGGCGGGGGACCCGGGGAGCTGTTTTTT. Translating gives CASSVGGGPGELFF.

The chain recombines TRBV27 with TRBJ2-1; TRBD1 is a possible D gene (6 bases). V was shortened by 4 bases and J by 0 bases, with 13 bases between the two germline ends. The length of the CDR3 is 16 residues. Germline CDR1 reads MNHEY; CDR2 reads SMNVEV (reference sequence). In DNA, the CDR3 is TGTGCCAGCAGTTCACGACAGGAGTACTCCTACAATGAGCAGTTCTTC. Translating gives CASSSRQEYSYNEQFF.

V and J are TRBV28 and TRBJ2-7; D remains ambiguous. The CDR3 extends over 15 amino acids. Trimming removed 2 bases at V and 2 bases at J, with 13 bases between. CDR1 and CDR2 (germline): MDHEN, SYDVKM. The CDR3 is CASSLDVAATYEQYF. CDR3 sequence (DNA): TGTGCCAGCAGTTTAGATGTAGCCGCGACCTACGAGCAGTACTTC.